In its sample, the clone carrying this T cell receptor (beta chain) was seen many times. The CDR3 covers 15 residues. In germline, CDR1 is MNHNS, CDR2 SASEGT. V lost 7 bases and J lost 0; bases outside the gene matches: 5. The authors amplified TCR beta CDR3 regions, and they did so from RNA transcripts for repertoire sequencing. The workflow started with a first-round RT-PCR run with HTBI primers and then moved on to a second-round multiplex PCR. TCRdb itself ran the multiplex PCR reads through MiXCR, one entry per CDR3 protein. The repertoire holds over 500,000 distinct CDR3 sequences, with over 20% as singletons. The sample belongs to a study of Graves' ophthalmopathy and Graves' hyperthyroidism.

The gene calls are TRBV6-1 and TRBJ2-7; TRBD2 aligns across 11 bases. The TCR originated in a woman younger than 35 with stable Graves' hyperthyroidism. Some clones in this sample may be carry-over from other donors' samples. The sequenced sample consisted of peripheral blood. The CDR3 DNA sequence: TGTGCCAGCAAAACCGGGACTAGCGGCTCCTACGAGCAGTACTTC. It yields the protein CASKTGTSGSYEQYF.